The 18 T cell receptor beta chains listed next were all sequenced from one sample in a study of early T cells in non-severe SARS-CoV-2 infection. MiXCR, run by TCRdb on the 5' RACE reads, gives a single entry per CDR3 protein. Among some 52,000 distinct CDR3 sequences listed, roughly 8% were seen once. Sequenced: whole blood. All receptors derive from an adult who was a healthcare worker with PCR-confirmed SARS-CoV-2 infection or an uninfected control (not recorded which).

There are many counts of this clonotype. This chain connects TRBV11-2 to TRBJ2-2; D perhaps matches TRBD2 (6 bases). The CDR3 length is 14 residues. V was shortened by 6 bases and J by 5 bases, with 13 bases between the two germline ends. Germline-derived CDR1 and CDR2 are SGHAT and FQNNGV. The CDR3 DNA sequence: TGTGCCAGCAGTGCGGGGACGGGTACCGGGGAGCTGTTTTTT. Encoded protein: CASSAGTGTGELFF.

In its sample, this clonotype was seen many times. The rearrangement links TRBV7-6 to TRBJ1-3; no clear D gene. Germline-derived CDR1 and CDR2 are SGHVS and FNYEAQ. The CDR3 is 15 amino acids. V was pared by 0 bases and J by 1 base, with 7 bases between. The CDR3 protein is CASSLAPRSGNTIYF. The CDR3 DNA is TGTGCCAGCAGCTTAGCGCCCCGGTCTGGAAACACCATATATTTT.

V and J are TRBV4-1 and TRBJ2-3; D may match TRBD1 or TRBD2 (5 bases each). The CDR3 spans 15 residues. Looked up from germline, CDR1 is MGHRA and CDR2 is YSYEKL. Deletions cut 5 bases from V and 2 bases from J, with 14 bases between. The CDR3 coding sequence is TGCGCCAGCAGCTCCCGCGAGGGGCCCACAGATACGCAGTATTTT. Amino acids: CASSSREGPTDTQYF.

This sequence joins TRBV2 and TRBJ2-7, with a weak D call TRBD1 (5 bases). Looked up from germline, CDR1 is SNHLY and CDR2 is FYNNEI. Trimming pared 8 bases from V and 3 bases from J, leaving 14 bases between. This CDR3 is built from 13 residues. CDR3 DNA: TGTGCCAGCGGCGCAGGACACCTCTACGAGCAGTACTTC. Protein: CASGAGHLYEQYF.

There are many counts of this clonotype. The chain is built from TRBV10-3 and TRBJ2-7; D is undetermined. In germline, CDR1 is ENHRY, CDR2 SYGVKD. The CDR3 length is 13 residues. V was shortened by 0 bases and J by 6 bases, with 9 bases between the two germline ends. CDR3 residues: CAISESNDLEQYF. As DNA, the CDR3 is TGTGCCATCAGTGAGTCGAACGATCTCGAGCAGTACTTC.

The gene calls are TRBV12-3 or TRBV12-4 and TRBJ2-7; TRBD2 might be the D (5 bases). There are 13 residues in the CDR3. With 5 bases removed from V and 4 bases from J, the gap between germline ends came to 12 bases. CDR3 coding DNA: TGTGCCAGCAGTCTGGACTCCCTTTACGAGCAGTACTTC. It is translated as CASSLDSLYEQYF.

This chain links TRBV7-2 with TRBJ2-7; D possibly uses TRBD1 or TRBD2 (5 bases each). The CDR3 runs 15 residues. CDR1 and CDR2 (germline): SGHTA, FQGNSA. Trimming removed 4 bases at V and 0 bases at J, with 13 bases between. CDR3 bases: TGTGCCAGCAGCTATGAGGGGTCCGGCTCCTACGAGCAGTACTTC. Its protein product is CASSYEGSGSYEQYF.

The rearrangement uses TRBV14 and TRBJ1-2; no firm D call. V gave up 1 base and J gave up 5 bases, with 8 bases separating them. There are 13 residues in the CDR3. CDR1 is SGHDN, CDR2 FVKESK, per germline. The CDR3 DNA is TGTGCCAGCAGCCAAGTAACAGCTTATGGCTACACCTTC. This translates into CASSQVTAYGYTF.

This clonotype was seen many times. The rearrangement uses TRBV10-3 and TRBJ1-5, with a possible D match to TRBD1 (5 bases). This CDR3 is built from 13 residues. V shed 3 bases and J shed 5 bases, with 8 bases lying between them. Per germline, CDR1 ENHRY and CDR2 SYGVKD. The CDR3 DNA follows: TGTGCCATCAGTGAAGCGGGGGATCAGCCCCAGCATTTT. Amino acids: CAISEAGDQPQHF.

This clonotype was picked up a small number of times. The chain employs TRBV19 and TRBJ2-7, with 9 nucleotides matching TRBD1. The J segment lost 3 bases and the V segment lost 5 bases, leaving 2 bases of the junction unmatched. The germline V gene has CDR1 LNHDA and CDR2 SQIVND (reference sequence). This CDR3 has 13 residues. CDR3 nucleotide sequence: TGTGCCAGTAGTCCGACAGGGGGCTACGAGCAGTACTTC. Protein sequence: CASSPTGGYEQYF. The variable domain in full, completed from reference TRBV19 and TRBJ2-7, reads DGGITQSPKYLFRKEGQNVTLSCEQNLNHDAMYWYRQDPGQGLRLIYYSQIVNDFQKGDIAEGYSVSREKKESFPLTVTSAQKNPTAFYLCASSPTGGYEQYFGPGTRLTVT.

V and J are TRBV20-1 and TRBJ1-4; TRBD1 matches 7 bases. Trimming cost V 5 bases and J 7 bases; bases outside gene matches: 10. This CDR3 region has 14 residues. Per the germline V gene, CDR1 is DFQATT and CDR2 is SNEGSKA (reference sequence). In nucleotides, the CDR3 is TGCAGTGCTGGCCGACAGGGTAGTAGTGAAAAACTGTTTTTT. It is translated as CSAGRQGSSEKLFF.

This clonotype appeared a few times. CDR3 protein: CASSPRLAGGPLHTQYF. In nucleotides, the CDR3 is TGTGCCAGCAGCCCTCGCCTAGCGGGAGGCCCTCTGCATACGCAGTATTTT. This chain joins TRBV13 and TRBJ2-3; 11 nucleotides agree with TRBD2. In germline, CDR1 is PRHDT, CDR2 FYEKMQ (reference sequence). The CDR3 extends over 17 amino acids. The ends lost 5 bases at V and 7 bases at J; junction bases unmatched: 14.

This chain's CDR3 is CASRDRGAFF. CDR3 sequence (DNA): TGTGCCAGCAGAGACAGGGGAGCTTTCTTT. The chain employs TRBV2 and TRBJ1-1; 8 nucleotides match TRBD1. The germline V gene encodes CDR1 SNHLY and CDR2 FYNNEI. Germline trimming cut 6 bases from V and 10 bases from J; bases unmatched to any gene: 1. The CDR3 is 10 residues long.

This clonotype was detected a few times. The chain carries TRBV5-1 and TRBJ1-2; D perhaps matches TRBD1 (5 bases). The CDR3 sequence is 15 residues long. Germline V gene data show CDR1 as SGHRS and CDR2 as YFSETQ. Trimming stripped 0 bases from V and 2 bases from J, with 11 bases between. CDR3 amino acids: CASSLVGDANYGYTF. The CDR3 bases are TGCGCCAGCAGCTTGGTCGGGGACGCAAACTATGGCTACACCTTC.

About this clonotype: With a much larger clone just one base away, this may be a read error. This CDR3 fails to terminate in the conserved phenylalanine or tryptophan, so it likely reflects a read error. CDR3 bases: TGCAGCGTTGCAGGGACAGTAGAAGCTTTCCTT. Its protein is CSVAGTVEAFL. The chain carries TRBV29-1 and TRBJ1-1, with 7 bases identical to TRBD1. There are 11 residues in the CDR3. Germline V gene sequence: CDR1 SQVTM, CDR2 ANQGSEA. V trimming: 4 bases; J trimming: 8 bases; junction bases outside the gene matches: 4.

The genes are TRBV2 and TRBJ2-3, with D perhaps matching TRBD2 (5 bases). Trimming left V 3 bases short and J 1 base short, with 11 bases between. Germline values: CDR1 SNHLY, CDR2 FYNNEI. The CDR3 length is 15 residues. In DNA form, the CDR3 reads TGTGCCAGCAGTGACTTCTTCGGGGGCACAGATACGCAGTATTTT. It is translated as CASSDFFGGTDTQYF.

This clonotype was observed a few times. The rearrangement uses TRBV9 and TRBJ2-1; D uncertain. Trimming stripped 3 bases from V and 0 bases from J, with 13 bases between. CDR1 is SGDLS and CDR2 is YYNGEE in the germline V gene. CDR3 length equals 16 residues. The CDR3 bases are TGTGCCAGCAGCGCCCCCCTCGGCGGCTCCTACAATGAGCAGTTCTTC. Encoded protein: CASSAPLGGSYNEQFF.

V usage is TRBV12-5 and J usage is TRBJ1-2, with D unresolved. The ends were cut back, 0 bases at V and 0 bases at J, with 8 bases in the middle. Germline V gives CDR1 LGHNT, CDR2 FRNRAP. There are 15 residues in the CDR3. The CDR3 reads CASGLVGAANYGYTF. CDR3 in DNA: TGTGCTAGTGGTTTGGTAGGAGCAGCTAACTATGGCTACACCTTC.